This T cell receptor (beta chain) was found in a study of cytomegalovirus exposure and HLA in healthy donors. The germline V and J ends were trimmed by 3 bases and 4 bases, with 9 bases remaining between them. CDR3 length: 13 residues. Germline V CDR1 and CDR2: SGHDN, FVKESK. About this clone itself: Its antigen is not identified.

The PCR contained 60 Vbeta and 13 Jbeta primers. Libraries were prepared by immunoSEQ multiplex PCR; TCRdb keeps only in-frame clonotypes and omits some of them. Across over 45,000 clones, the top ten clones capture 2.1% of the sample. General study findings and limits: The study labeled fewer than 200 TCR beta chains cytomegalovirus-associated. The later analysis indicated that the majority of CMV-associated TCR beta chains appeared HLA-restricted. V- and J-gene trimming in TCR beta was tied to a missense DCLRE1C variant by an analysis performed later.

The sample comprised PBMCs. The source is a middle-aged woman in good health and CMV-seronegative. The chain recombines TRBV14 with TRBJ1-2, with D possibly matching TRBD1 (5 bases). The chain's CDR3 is CASSQQGLYGYTF. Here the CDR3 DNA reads TGTGCCAGCAGCCAGCAGGGCCTCTATGGCTACACCTTC. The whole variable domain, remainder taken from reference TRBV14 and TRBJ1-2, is EAGVTQFPSHSVIEKGQTVTLRCDPISGHDNLYWYRRVMGKEIKFLLHFVKESKQDESGMPNNRFLAERTGGTYSTLKVQPAELEDSGVYFCASSQQGLYGYTFGSGTRLTVV.